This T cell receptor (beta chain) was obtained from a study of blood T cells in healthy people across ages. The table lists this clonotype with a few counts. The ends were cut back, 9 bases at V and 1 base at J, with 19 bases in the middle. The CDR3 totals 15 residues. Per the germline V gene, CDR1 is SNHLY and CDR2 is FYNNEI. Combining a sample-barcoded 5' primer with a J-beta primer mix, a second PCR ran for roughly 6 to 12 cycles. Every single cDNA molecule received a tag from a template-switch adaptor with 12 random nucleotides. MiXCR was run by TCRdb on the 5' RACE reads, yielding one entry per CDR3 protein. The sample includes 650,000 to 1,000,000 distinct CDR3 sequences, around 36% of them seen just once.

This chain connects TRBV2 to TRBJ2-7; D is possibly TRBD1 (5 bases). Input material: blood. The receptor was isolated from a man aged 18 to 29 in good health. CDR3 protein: CARSSIRGFSYEQYF. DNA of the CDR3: TGTGCCAGAAGCAGTATAAGGGGCTTTTCCTACGAGCAGTACTTC.